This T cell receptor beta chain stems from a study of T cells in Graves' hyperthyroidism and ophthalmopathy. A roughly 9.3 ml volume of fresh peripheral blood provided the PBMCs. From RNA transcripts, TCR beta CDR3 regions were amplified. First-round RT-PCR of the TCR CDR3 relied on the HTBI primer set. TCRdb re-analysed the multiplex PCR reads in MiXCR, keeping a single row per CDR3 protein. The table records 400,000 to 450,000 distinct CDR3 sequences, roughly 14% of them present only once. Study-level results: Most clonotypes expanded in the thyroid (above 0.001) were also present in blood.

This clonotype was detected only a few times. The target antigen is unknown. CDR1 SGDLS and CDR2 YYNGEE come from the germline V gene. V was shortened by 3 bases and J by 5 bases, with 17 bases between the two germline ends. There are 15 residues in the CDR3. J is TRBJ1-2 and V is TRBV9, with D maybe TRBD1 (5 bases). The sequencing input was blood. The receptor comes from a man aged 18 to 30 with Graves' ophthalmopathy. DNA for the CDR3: TGTGCCAGCAGCGAGAACGAGGGGCTTGGTTATGGCTACACCTTC. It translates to CASSENEGLGYGYTF.